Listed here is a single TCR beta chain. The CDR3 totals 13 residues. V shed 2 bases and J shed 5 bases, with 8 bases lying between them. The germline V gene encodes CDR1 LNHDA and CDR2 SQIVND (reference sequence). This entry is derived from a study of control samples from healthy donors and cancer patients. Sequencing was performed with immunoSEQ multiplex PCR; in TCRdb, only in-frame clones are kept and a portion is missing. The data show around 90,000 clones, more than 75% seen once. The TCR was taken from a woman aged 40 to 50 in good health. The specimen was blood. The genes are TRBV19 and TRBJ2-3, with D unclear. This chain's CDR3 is CASSIPARDTQYF. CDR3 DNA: TGTGCCAGTAGTATACCCGCCCGAGATACGCAGTATTTT.